These 2 T cell receptor beta chains came from one sample sequenced in a study of brain T cells in children with intractable seizures. Generated by immunoSEQ multiplex PCR, the TCRdb table keeps only in-frame clones and is missing some. The data show about 110,000 clones, roughly 92% seen once. Sequenced material: peripheral blood, taken at surgery. Source of these receptors: a boy younger than two with hemimegalencephaly and intractable seizures.

The chain couples TRBV28 to TRBJ2-1, with TRBD2 matching over 9 bases. The CDR3 spans 14 residues. V lost 8 bases to trimming and J lost 4 bases; unmatched junction nucleotides: 6. Germline-derived CDR1 and CDR2 are MDHEN and SYDVKM. The CDR3 sequence is CASPLAGLYNEQFF. The DNA of the CDR3 is TGTGCCAGCCCGCTAGCGGGATTATACAATGAGCAGTTCTTC.

The chain joins TRBV3-1 (or the pseudogene TRBV3-2) to TRBJ2-1; 11 bases align to TRBD2. The CDR3 is made up of 19 amino acids. Trimming took 3 bases from V and 9 from J; bases not matched to a gene: 19. Germline CDR1 reads LGHDT; CDR2 reads YNNKEL (reference sequence). Written as DNA, the CDR3 is TGTGCCAGCAGCCAGCATCGGCTGTTAGCGGGAGGGCTCCTTGGTGAGCAGTTCTTC. It codes for CASSQHRLLAGGLLGEQFF.